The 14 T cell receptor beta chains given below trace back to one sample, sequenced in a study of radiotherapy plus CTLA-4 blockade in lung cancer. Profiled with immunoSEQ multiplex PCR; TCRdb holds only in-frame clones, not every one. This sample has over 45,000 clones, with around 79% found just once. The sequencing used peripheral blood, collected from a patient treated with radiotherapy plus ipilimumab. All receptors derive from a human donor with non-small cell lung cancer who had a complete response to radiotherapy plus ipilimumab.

The CDR3 DNA follows: TGTGCCAGCAGGCCCGCGGGGGGCTATAATTCACCCCTCCACTTT. It codes for CASRPAGGYNSPLHF. This chain links TRBV6-5 with TRBJ1-6, with D possibly being TRBD1 (5 bases). CDR1 is MNHEY, CDR2 SVGAGI, per germline. Trimming removed 6 bases from V and 3 bases from J, with 12 bases in between. This CDR3 comprises 15 residues.

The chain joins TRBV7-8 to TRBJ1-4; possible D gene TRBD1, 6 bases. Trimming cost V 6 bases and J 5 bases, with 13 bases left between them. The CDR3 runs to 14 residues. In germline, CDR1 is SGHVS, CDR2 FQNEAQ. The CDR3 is CASRKVGANEKLFF. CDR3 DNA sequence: TGTGCCAGCAGGAAAGTGGGGGCGAATGAAAAACTGTTTTTT. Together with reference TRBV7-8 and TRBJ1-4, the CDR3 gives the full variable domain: GAGVSQSPRYKVAKRGQDVALRCDPISGHVSLFWYQQALGQGPEFLTYFQNEAQLDKSGLPSDRFFAERPEGSVSTLKIQRTQQEDSAVYLCASRKVGANEKLFFGSGTQLSVL.

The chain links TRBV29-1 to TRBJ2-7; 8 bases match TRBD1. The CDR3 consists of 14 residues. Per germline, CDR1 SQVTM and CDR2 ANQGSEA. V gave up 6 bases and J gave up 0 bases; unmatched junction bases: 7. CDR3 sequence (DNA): TGCAGCGTCATCAGACAGGGGCTCTCCTACGAGCAGTACTTC. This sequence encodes CSVIRQGLSYEQYF.

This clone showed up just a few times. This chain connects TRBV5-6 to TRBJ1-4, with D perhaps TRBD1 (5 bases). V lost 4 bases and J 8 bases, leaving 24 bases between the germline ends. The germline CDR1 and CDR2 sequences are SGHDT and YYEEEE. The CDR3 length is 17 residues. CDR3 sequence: CASSLLLPGGRGEKLFF. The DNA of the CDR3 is TGTGCCAGCAGCCTCCTCCTCCCGGGAGGACGGGGCGAAAAACTGTTTTTT.

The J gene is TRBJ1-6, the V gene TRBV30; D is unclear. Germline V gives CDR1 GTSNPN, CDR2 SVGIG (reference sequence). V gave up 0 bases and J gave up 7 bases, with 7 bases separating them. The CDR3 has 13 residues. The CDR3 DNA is TGTGCCTGGAGTGTACGAGGAAATTCACCCCTCCACTTT. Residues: CAWSVRGNSPLHF.

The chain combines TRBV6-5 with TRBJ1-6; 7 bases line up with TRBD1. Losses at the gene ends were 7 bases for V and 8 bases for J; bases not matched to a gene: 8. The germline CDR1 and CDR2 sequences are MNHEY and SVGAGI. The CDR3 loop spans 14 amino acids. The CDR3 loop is CASNRQGADSPLHF. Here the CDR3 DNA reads TGTGCCAGCAATAGACAGGGTGCGGATTCACCCCTCCACTTT.

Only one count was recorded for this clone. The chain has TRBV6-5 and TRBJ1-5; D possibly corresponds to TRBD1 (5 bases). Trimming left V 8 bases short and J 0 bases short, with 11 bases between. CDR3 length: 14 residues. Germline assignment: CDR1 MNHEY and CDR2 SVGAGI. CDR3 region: CASQDSYSNQPQHF. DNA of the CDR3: TGTGCCAGCCAAGACAGCTATAGCAATCAGCCCCAGCATTTT.

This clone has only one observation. The chain's CDR3 is CASSSTGTGNNEQFF. The CDR3 coding sequence is TGTGCCAGCAGTTCAACCGGGACAGGTAACAATGAGCAGTTCTTC. The chain uses TRBV28 and TRBJ2-1, with TRBD1 matching over 8 bases. Looked up from germline, CDR1 is MDHEN and CDR2 is SYDVKM. The CDR3 consists of 15 residues. V lost 4 bases, J lost 5 bases, and 7 bases stayed unmatched. Based on the CDR3 plus reference TRBV28 and TRBJ2-1, the full variable domain is DVKVTQSSRYLVKRTGEKVFLECVQDMDHENMFWYRQDPGLGLRLIYFSYDVKMKEKGDIPEGYSVSREKKERFSLILESASTNQTSMYLCASSSTGTGNNEQFFGPGTRLTVL.

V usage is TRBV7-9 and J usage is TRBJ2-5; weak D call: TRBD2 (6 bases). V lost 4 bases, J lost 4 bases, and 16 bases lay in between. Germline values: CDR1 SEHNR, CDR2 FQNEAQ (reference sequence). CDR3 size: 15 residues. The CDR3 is CASSSRSGERETQYF. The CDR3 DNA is TGTGCCAGCAGCTCGCGATCGGGGGAGAGAGAGACCCAGTACTTC.

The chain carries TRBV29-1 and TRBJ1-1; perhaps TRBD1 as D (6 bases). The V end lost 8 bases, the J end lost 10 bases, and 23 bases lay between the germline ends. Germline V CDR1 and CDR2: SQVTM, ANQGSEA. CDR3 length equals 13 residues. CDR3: CSCRTGLRPGAFF. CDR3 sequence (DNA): TGCAGCTGCCGAACAGGGCTTCGACCTGGAGCTTTCTTT.

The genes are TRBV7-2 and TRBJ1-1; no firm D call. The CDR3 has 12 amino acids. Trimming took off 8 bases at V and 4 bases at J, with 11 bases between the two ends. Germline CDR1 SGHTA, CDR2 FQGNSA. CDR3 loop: CASVGRLTEAFF. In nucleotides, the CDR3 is TGTGCCAGCGTTGGGAGACTCACTGAAGCTTTCTTT.

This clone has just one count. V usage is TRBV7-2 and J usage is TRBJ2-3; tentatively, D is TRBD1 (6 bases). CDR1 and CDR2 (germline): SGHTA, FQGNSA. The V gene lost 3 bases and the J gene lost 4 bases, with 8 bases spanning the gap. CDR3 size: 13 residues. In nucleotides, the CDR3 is TGTGCCAGCAGCTTCCAGGGGTCAGATACGCAGTATTTT. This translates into CASSFQGSDTQYF.

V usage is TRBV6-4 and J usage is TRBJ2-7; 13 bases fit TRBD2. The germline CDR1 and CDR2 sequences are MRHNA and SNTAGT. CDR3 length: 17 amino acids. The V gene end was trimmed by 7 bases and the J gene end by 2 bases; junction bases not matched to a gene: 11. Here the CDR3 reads CASTHRGTSGIPYEQYV. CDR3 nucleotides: TGTGCCAGCACCCACCGTGGGACTAGCGGGATCCCCTACGAGCAGTACGTC.

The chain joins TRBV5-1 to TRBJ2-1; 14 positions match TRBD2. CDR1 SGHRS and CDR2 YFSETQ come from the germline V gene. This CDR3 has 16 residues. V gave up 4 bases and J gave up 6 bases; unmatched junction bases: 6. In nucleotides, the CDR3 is TGCGCCAGCAGCGACTACGGGACTAGCGGGGGCAATGAGCAGTTCTTC. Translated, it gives CASSDYGTSGGNEQFF.